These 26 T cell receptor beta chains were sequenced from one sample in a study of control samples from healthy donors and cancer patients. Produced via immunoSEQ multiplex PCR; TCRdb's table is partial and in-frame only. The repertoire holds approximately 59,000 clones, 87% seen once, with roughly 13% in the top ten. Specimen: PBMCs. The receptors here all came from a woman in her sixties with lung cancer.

The CDR3 DNA reads TGTGCCAGTAGTCCCAGGGCGCTGCAGGGGGGACAGGGCACTGAAGCTTTCTTT. This sequence encodes CASSPRALQGGQGTEAFF. The chain employs TRBV19 and TRBJ1-1, with TRBD1 matching over 9 bases. V gave up 5 bases and J gave up 4 bases; unmatched junction bases: 17. Germline assignment: CDR1 LNHDA and CDR2 SQIVND (reference sequence). This CDR3 spans 18 amino acids.

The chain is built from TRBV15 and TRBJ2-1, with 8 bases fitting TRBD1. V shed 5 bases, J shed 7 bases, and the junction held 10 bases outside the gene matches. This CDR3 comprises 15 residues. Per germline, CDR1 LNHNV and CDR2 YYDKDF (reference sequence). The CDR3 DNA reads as TGTGCCACCAGCGACCGGGGACAGGCACTAAATGAGCAGTTCTTC. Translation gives CATSDRGQALNEQFF. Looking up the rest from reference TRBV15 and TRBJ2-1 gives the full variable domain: DAMVIQNPRYQVTQFGKPVTLSCSQTLNHNVMYWYQQKSSQAPKLLFHYYDKDFNNEADTPDNFQSRRPNTSFCFLDIRSPGLGDTAMYLCATSDRGQALNEQFFGPGTRLTVL.

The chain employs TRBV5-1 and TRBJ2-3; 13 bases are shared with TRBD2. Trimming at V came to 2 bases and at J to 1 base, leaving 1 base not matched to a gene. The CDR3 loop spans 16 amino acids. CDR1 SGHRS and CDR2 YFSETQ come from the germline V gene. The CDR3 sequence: CASSLGLAGGTDTQYF. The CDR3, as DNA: TGCGCCAGCAGCTTAGGACTAGCGGGGGGCACAGATACGCAGTATTTT.

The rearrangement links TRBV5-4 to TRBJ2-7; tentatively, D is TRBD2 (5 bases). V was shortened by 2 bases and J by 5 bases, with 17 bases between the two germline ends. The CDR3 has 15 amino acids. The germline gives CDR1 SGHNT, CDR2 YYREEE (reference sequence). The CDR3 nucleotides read TGTGCCAGCAGCTTCAAGGTTACCCCCGGGAACGAGCAGTACTTC. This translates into CASSFKVTPGNEQYF.

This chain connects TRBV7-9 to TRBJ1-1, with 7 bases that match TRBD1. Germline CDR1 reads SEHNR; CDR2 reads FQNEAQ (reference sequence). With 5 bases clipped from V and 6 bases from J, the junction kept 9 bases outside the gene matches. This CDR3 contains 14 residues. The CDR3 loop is CASSARTGGAEAFF. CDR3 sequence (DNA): TGTGCCAGCAGCGCCAGGACAGGAGGGGCTGAAGCTTTCTTT.

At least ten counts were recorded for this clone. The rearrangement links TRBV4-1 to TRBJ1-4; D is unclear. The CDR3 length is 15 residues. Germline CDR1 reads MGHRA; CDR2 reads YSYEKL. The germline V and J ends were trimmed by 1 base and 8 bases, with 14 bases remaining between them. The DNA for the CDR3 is TGCGCCAGCAGCCAAGGGACTGGAGGGAACGAAAAACTGTTTTTT. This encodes CASSQGTGGNEKLFF.

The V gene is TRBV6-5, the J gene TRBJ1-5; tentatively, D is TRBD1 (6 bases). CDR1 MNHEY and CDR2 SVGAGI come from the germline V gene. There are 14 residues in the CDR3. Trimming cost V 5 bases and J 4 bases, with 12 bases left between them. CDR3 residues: CASSPGTPNQPQHF. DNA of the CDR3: TGTGCCAGCAGTCCCGGGACACCGAATCAGCCCCAGCATTTT.

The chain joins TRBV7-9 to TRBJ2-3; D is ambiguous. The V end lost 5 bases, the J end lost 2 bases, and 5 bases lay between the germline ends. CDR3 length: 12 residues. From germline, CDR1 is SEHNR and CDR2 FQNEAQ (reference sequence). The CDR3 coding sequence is TGTGCCAGCAGCCCATACACAGATACGCAGTATTTT. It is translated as CASSPYTDTQYF. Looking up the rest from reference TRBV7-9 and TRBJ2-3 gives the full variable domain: DTGVSQNPRHKITKRGQNVTFRCDPISEHNRLYWYRQTLGQGPEFLTYFQNEAQLEKSRLLSDRFSAERPKGSFSTLEIQRTEQGDSAMYLCASSPYTDTQYFGPGTRLTVL.

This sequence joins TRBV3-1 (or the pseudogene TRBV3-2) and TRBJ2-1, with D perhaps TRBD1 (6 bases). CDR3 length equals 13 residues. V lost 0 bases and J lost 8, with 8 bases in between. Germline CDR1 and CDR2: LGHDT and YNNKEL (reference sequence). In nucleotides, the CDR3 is TGTGCCAGCAGCCAAGATGGGGGCCATGAGCAGTTCTTC. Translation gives CASSQDGGHEQFF.

The CDR3: CASSLGTANTEAFF. CDR3 in DNA: TGTGCCAGCAGCTTAGGGACAGCGAACACTGAAGCTTTCTTT. The rearrangement joins TRBV7-8 to TRBJ1-1, with D possibly being TRBD1 (6 bases). Germline lookup yields CDR1 SGHVS and CDR2 FQNEAQ. The CDR3 contains 14 residues. V was shortened by 1 base and J by 1 base, with 7 bases between the two germline ends.

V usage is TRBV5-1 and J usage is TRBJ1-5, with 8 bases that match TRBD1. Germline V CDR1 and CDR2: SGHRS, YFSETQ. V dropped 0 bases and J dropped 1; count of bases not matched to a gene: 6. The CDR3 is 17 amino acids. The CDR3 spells CASSLEPQGGSNQPQHF. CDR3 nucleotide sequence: TGCGCCAGCAGCTTGGAGCCACAGGGGGGAAGCAATCAGCCCCAGCATTTT.

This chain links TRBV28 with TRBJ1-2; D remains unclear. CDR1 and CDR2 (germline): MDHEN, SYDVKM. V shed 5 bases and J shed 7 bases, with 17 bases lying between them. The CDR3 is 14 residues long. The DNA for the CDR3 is TGTGCCAGCAGTGCCTCCCCCACACTCCTTGGCTACACCTTC. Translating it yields CASSASPTLLGYTF.

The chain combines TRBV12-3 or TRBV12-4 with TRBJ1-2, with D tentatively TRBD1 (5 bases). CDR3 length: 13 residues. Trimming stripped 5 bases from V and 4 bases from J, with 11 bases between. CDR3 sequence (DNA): TGTGCCAGCAGTACCCAGGGCGGCTATGGCTACACCTTC. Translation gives CASSTQGGYGYTF.

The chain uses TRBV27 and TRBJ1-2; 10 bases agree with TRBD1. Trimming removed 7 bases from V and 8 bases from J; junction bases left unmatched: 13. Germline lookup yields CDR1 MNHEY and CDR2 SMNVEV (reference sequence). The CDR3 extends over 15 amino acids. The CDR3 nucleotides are TGTGCCAGCAAAACCGGGACAGGGGAGAATCAGGGCTACACCTTC. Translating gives CASKTGTGENQGYTF.

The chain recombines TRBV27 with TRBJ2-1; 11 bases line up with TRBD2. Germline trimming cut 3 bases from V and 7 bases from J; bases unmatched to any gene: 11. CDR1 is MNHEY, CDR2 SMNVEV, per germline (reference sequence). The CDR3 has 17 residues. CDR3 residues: CASSLLAWSSGRNEQFF. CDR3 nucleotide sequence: TGTGCCAGCAGTTTGTTGGCGTGGTCTAGCGGGAGGAATGAGCAGTTCTTC.

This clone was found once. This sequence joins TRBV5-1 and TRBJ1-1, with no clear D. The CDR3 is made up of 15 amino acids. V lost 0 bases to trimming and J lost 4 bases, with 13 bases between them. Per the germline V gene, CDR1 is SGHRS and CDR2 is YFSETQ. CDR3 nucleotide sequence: TGCGCCAGCAGCTTGGACTCAGGCTTGGCCACTGAAGCTTTCTTT. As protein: CASSLDSGLATEAFF.

CDR3 sequence: CASSPRGGESNQPQHF. In DNA form, the CDR3 reads TGTGCCAGCAGCCCGCGAGGGGGCGAGAGCAATCAGCCCCAGCATTTT. The gene calls are TRBV2 and TRBJ1-5, with TRBD1 identical over 7 bases. V was clipped by 6 bases and J by 1 base; unmatched bases: 9. Germline V gene lookup returns CDR1 SNHLY and CDR2 FYNNEI. The CDR3 is 16 residues long.

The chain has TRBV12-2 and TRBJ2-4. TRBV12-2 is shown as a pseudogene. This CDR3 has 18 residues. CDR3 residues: CASRFRDRKGLTKNIQYF. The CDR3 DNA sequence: TGTGCAAGTCGCTTCCGGGACCGGAAAGGGCTGACCAAAAACATTCAGTACTTC.

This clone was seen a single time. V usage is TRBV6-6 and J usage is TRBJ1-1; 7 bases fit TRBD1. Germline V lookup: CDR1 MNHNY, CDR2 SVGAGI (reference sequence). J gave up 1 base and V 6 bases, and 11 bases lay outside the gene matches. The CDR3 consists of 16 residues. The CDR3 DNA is TGTGCCAGCAGGGATAGGGCTAGGGGGCCGAACACTGAAGCTTTCTTT. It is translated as CASRDRARGPNTEAFF.

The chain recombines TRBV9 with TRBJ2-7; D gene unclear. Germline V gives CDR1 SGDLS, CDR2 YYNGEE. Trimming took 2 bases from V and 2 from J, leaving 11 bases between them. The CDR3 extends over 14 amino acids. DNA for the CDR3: TGTGCCAGCAGCGTTGGCGGCAGAGCCTACGAGCAGTACTTC. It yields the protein CASSVGGRAYEQYF.

The CDR3 loop reads CASTLDGTDTQYF. The CDR3 nucleotides read TGTGCCAGTACCTTGGACGGTACAGATACGCAGTATTTT. V and J are TRBV6-5 and TRBJ2-3; D is uncertain. The CDR3 extends over 13 amino acids. The V end was cut by 9 bases, the J end by 3 bases, with 13 bases between. CDR1 MNHEY and CDR2 SVGAGI come from the germline V gene.

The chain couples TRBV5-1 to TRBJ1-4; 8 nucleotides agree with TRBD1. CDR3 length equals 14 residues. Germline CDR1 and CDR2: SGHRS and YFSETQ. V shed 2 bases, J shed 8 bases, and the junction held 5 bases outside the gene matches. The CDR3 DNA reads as TGCGCCAGCAGCTTAGGACAGGGAAGAGAAAAACTGTTTTTT. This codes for CASSLGQGREKLFF.

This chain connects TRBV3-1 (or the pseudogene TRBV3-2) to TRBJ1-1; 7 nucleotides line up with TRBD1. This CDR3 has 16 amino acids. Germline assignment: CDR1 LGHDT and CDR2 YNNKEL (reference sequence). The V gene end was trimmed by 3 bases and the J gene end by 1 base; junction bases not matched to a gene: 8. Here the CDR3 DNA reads TGTGCCAGCAGCCACCGGGACAGCGGCCGGAACACTGAAGCTTTCTTT. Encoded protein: CASSHRDSGRNTEAFF.

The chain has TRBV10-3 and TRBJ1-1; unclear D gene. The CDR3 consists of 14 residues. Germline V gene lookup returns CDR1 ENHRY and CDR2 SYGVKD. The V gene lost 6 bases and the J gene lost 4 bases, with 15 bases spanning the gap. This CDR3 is CAIRAPTVSTEAFF. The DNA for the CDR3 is TGTGCCATCAGGGCTCCTACAGTATCCACTGAAGCTTTCTTT.

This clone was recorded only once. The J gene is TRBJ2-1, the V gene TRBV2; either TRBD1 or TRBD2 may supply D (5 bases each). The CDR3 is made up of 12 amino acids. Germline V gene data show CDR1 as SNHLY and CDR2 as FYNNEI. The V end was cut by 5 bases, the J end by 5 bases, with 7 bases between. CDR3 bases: TGTGCCAGCAGTTGGGGGAACAATGAGCAGTTCTTC. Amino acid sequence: CASSWGNNEQFF.

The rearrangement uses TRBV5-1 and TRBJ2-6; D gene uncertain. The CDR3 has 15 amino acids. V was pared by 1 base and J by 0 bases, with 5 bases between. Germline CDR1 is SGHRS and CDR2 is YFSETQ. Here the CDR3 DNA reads TGCGCCAGCAGCTTGACAATCTCTGGGGCCAACGTCCTGACTTTC. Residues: CASSLTISGANVLTF.